One and the same sample provided the 5 T cell receptor beta chains below, sequenced in a study of T cells in Graves' hyperthyroidism and ophthalmopathy. Amplification yielded TCR beta CDR3 regions, with RNA transcripts as the source. Initially, a first-round RT-PCR of the TCR CDR3 employed the HTBI primer set. MiXCR was run by TCRdb on the multiplex PCR reads, yielding one entry per CDR3 protein. The repertoire holds 500,000 to 750,000 distinct CDR3 sequences, with 15% to 17% as singletons. The sequencing input was blood. These receptor sequences come from a woman between 25 and 40 years old with Graves' hyperthyroidism.

This clonotype appeared a single time. This chain connects TRBV29-1 to TRBJ2-3; a weak D match, TRBD1 (6 bases). The CDR3 is 15 residues long. Trimming left V 6 bases short and J 2 bases short, with 18 bases between. The germline gives CDR1 SQVTM, CDR2 ANQGSEA. CDR3: CSVDQTGSTTDTQYF. Written as DNA, the CDR3 is TGCAGCGTAGACCAAACAGGGTCCACCACAGATACGCAGTATTTT.

The chain is built from TRBV29-1 and TRBJ2-2, with D tentatively TRBD2 (6 bases). Germline V gives CDR1 SQVTM, CDR2 ANQGSEA. CDR3 length: 13 amino acids. V was pared by 7 bases and J by 6 bases, with 15 bases between. The chain's CDR3 is CSGSSGAAGELFF. The CDR3 bases are TGCAGCGGATCTTCGGGAGCCGCCGGGGAGCTGTTTTTT.

The chain has TRBV27 and TRBJ2-1, with TRBD2 identical over 7 bases. V was pared by 10 bases and J by 9 bases, with 9 bases of the junction left unmatched. Germline V gene data show CDR1 as MNHEY and CDR2 as SMNVEV (reference sequence). The CDR3 is 12 residues long. This chain's CDR3 is CATFSGRGEQFF. The CDR3 nucleotides are TGTGCCACCTTCAGTGGGAGGGGTGAGCAGTTCTTC.

As for this clonotype: A junction boundary mismatches the germline segment, possibly from a read error. V gene TRBV5-1 combines with J gene TRBJ2-2; tentative D call: TRBD1 (5 bases). From germline, CDR1 is SGHRS and CDR2 YFSETQ. The CDR3 runs 13 residues. This chain's CDR3 is CASGLAREGELFF. CDR3 DNA: TGCGCCAGCGGCTTGGCCAGGGAAGGGGAGCTGTTTTTT.

V is TRBV30 and J is TRBJ1-4; no clear D gene. This CDR3 has 17 residues. Germline V gives CDR1 GTSNPN, CDR2 SVGIG (reference sequence). The V end was cut by 0 bases, the J end by 7 bases, with 21 bases between. CDR3 bases: TGTGCCTGGAGTGTAACCGACTGGCGCGCTGATGGTGAAAAACTGTTTTTT. Its translation: CAWSVTDWRADGEKLFF.